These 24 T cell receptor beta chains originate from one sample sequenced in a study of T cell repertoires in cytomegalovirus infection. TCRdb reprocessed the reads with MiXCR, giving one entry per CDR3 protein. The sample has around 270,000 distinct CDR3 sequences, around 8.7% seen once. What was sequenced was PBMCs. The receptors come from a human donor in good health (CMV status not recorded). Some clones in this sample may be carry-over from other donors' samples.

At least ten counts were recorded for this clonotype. The CDR3 nucleotides read TGTGCCTGGATTCACAGGGGGATGAACACTGAAGCTTTCTTT. Encoded protein: CAWIHRGMNTEAFF. V and J are TRBV30 and TRBJ1-1; 8 bases align to TRBD1. With 4 bases clipped from V and 0 bases from J, the junction kept 4 bases outside the gene matches. The germline V gene has CDR1 GTSNPN and CDR2 SVGIG (reference sequence). CDR3 length equals 14 residues.

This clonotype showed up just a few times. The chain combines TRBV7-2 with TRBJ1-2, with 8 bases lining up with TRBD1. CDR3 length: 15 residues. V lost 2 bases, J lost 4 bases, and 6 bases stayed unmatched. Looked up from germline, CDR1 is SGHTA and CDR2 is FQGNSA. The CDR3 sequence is CASSLMQGAGYGYTF. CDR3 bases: TGTGCCAGCAGCTTAATGCAGGGGGCGGGCTATGGCTACACCTTC.

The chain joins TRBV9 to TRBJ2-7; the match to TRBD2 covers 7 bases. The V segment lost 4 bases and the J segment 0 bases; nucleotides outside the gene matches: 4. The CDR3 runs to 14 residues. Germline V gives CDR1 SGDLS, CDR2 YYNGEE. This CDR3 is CASSFLADSYEQYF. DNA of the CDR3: TGTGCCAGCAGCTTCCTAGCGGACTCCTACGAGCAGTACTTC. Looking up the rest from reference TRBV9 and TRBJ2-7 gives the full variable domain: DSGVTQTPKHLITATGQRVTLRCSPRSGDLSVYWYQQSLDQGLQFLIQYYNGEERAKGNILERFSAQQFPDLHSELNLSSLELGDSALYFCASSFLADSYEQYFGPGTRLTVT.

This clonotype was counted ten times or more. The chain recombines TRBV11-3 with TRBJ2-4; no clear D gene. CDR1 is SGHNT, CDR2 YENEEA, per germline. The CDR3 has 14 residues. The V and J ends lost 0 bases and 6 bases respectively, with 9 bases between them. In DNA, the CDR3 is TGTGCCAGCAGCTTAGATGCAGTCATAAACATTCAGTACTTC. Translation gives CASSLDAVINIQYF.

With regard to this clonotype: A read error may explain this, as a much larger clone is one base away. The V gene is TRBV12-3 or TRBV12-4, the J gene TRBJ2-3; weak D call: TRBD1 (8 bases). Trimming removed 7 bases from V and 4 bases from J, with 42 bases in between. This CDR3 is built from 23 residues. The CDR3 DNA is TGTGCCAGCACCTTCAAGGTGGGGGGGGTCAGGGACAGGCGGACGAATAGCGCAGATACGCAGTATTTT. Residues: CASTFKVGGVRDRRTNSADTQYF.

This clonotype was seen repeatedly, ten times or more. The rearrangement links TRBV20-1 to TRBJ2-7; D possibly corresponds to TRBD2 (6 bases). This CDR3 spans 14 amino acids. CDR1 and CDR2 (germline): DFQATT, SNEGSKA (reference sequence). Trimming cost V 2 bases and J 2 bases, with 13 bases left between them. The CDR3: CSARPEGTAYEQYF. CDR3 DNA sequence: TGCAGTGCTAGACCGGAGGGCACAGCCTACGAGCAGTACTTC.

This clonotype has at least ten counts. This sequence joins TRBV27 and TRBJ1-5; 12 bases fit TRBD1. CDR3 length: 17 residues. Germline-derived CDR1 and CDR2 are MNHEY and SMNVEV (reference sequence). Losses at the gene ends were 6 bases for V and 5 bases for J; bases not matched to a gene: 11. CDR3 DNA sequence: TGTGCCAGCAGCCTTTTTTCCGGGACAGGGGGCCATCAGCCCCAGCATTTT. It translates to CASSLFSGTGGHQPQHF.

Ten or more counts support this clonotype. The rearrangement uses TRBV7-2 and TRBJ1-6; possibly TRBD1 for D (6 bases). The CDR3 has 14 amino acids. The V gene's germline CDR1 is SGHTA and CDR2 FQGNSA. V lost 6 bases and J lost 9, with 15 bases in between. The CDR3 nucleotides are TGTGCCAGCAGTCTCCAGGGGCGAGGTTCACCCCTCCACTTT. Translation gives CASSLQGRGSPLHF.

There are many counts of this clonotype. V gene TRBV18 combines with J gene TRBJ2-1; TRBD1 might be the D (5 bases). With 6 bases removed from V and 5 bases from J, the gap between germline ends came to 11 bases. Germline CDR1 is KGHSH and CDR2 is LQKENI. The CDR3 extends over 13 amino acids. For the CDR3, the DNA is TGTGCCAGCTCCCTGACAGTGGACAATGAGCAGTTCTTC. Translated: CASSLTVDNEQFF.

The CDR3: CATSEGKGYEQYF. CDR3 coding DNA: TGTGCCACCAGTGAGGGCAAGGGCTACGAGCAGTACTTC. The J gene is TRBJ2-7, the V gene TRBV24-1, with D unclear. The length of the CDR3 is 13 residues. V dropped 4 bases and J dropped 3 bases, with 9 bases sitting between them. Germline V lookup: CDR1 KGHDR, CDR2 SFDVKD.

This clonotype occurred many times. CDR3 nucleotides: TGTGCCAGCAGCCCTCGAAGTGGGGGTTCCTACTACGAGCAGTACTTC. This translates into CASSPRSGGSYYEQYF. V is TRBV7-2 and J is TRBJ2-7, with D perhaps matching TRBD1 or TRBD2 (5 bases each). V was clipped by 5 bases and J by 3 bases, with 20 bases between them. Germline V gene data show CDR1 as SGHTA and CDR2 as FQGNSA. This CDR3 region has 16 residues.

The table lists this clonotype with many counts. The CDR3 region is CASSPTSATYEQYF. In DNA form, the CDR3 reads TGTGCCAGCAGCCCGACTAGCGCGACCTACGAGCAGTACTTC. The rearrangement links TRBV7-3 to TRBJ2-7, with 8 bases fitting TRBD2. CDR1 is SGHTA and CDR2 is FQGTGA in the germline V gene. Trimming cost V 5 bases and J 2 bases; bases outside gene matches: 5. The CDR3 loop spans 14 amino acids.

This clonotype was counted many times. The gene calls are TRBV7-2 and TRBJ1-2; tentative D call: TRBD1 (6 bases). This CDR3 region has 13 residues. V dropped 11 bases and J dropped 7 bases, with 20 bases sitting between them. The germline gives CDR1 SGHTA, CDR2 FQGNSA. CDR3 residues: CAGGAAFDGGYTF. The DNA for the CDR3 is TGTGCCGGGGGGGCAGCCTTTGATGGTGGCTACACCTTC.

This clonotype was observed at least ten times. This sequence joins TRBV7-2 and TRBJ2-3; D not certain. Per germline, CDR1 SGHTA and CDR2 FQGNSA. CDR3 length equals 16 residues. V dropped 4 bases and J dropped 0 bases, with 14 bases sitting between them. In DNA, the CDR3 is TGTGCCAGCAGCTACACAAGGACGGGCAGCACAGATACGCAGTATTTT. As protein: CASSYTRTGSTDTQYF.

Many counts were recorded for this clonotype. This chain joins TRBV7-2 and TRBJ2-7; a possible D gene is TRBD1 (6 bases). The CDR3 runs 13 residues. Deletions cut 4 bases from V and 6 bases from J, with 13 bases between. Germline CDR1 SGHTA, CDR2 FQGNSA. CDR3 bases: TGTGCCAGCAGCTACCCACAGGGCTCCGAGCAGTACTTC. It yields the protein CASSYPQGSEQYF.

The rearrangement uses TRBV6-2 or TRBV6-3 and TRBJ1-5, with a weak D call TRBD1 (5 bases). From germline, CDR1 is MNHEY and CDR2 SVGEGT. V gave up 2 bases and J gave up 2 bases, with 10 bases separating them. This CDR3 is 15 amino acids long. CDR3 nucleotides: TGTGCCAGCAGTTACGGGCGCAGGGGCAATCAGCCCCAGCATTTT. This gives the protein CASSYGRRGNQPQHF.

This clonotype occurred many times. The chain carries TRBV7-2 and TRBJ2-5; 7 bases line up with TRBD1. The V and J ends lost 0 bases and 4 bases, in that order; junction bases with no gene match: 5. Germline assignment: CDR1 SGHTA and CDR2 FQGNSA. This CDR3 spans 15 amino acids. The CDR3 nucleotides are TGTGCCAGCAGCTTAGCAGGGGGCGCAAGAGAGACCCAGTACTTC. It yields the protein CASSLAGGARETQYF. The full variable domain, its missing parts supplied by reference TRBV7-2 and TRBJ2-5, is GAGVSQSPSNKVTEKGKDVELRCDPISGHTALYWYRQSLGQGLEFLIYFQGNSAPDKSGLPSDRFSAERTGGSVSTLTIQRTQQEDSAVYLCASSLAGGARETQYFGPGTRLLVL.

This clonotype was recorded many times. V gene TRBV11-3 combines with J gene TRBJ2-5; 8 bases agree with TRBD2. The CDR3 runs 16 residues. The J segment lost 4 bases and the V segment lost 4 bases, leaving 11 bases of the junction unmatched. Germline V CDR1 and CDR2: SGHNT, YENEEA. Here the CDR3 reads CASSSETSAMGETQYF. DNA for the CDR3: TGTGCCAGCAGCTCAGAGACTAGCGCGATGGGAGAGACCCAGTACTTC.

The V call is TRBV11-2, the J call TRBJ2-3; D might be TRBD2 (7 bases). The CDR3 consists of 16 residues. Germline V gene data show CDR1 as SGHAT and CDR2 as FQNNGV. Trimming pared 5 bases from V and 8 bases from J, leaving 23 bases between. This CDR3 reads CASSPLRGAAGFTQYF. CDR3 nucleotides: TGTGCCAGCAGCCCACTACGGGGGGCCGCCGGTTTTACGCAGTATTTT. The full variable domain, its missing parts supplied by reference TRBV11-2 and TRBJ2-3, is EAGVAQSPRYKIIEKRQSVAFWCNPISGHATLYWYQQILGQGPKLLIQFQNNGVVDDSQLPKDRFSAERLKGVDSTLKIQPAKLEDSAVYLCASSPLRGAAGFTQYFGPGTRLTVL.

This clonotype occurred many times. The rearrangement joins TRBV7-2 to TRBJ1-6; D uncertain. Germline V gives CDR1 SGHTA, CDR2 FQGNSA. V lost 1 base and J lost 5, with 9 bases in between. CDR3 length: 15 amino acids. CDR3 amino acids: CASSLEQQNNSPLHF. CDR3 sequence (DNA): TGTGCCAGCAGCTTAGAACAGCAAAATAATTCACCCCTCCACTTT.

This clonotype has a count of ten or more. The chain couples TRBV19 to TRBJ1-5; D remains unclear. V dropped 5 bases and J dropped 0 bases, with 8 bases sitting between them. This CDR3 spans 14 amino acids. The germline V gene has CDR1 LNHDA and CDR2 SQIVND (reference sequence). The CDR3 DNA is TGTGCCAGTAGTGGGTCAGCTAGCAATCAGCCCCAGCATTTT. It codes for CASSGSASNQPQHF.

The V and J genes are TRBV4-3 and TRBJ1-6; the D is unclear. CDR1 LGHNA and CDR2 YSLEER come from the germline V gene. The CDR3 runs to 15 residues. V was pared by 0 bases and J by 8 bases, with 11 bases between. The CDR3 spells CASSQDVAEDSPLHF. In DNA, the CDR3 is TGCGCCAGCAGCCAAGATGTGGCTGAGGATTCACCCCTCCACTTT.

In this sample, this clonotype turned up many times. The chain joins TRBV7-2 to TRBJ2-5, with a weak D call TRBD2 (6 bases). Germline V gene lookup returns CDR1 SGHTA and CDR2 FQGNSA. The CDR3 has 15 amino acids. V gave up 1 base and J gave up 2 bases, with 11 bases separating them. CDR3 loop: CASSLDPSVQETQYF. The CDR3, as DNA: TGTGCCAGCAGCTTAGATCCTAGCGTACAAGAGACCCAGTACTTC. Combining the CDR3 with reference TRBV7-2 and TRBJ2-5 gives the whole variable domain GAGVSQSPSNKVTEKGKDVELRCDPISGHTALYWYRQSLGQGLEFLIYFQGNSAPDKSGLPSDRFSAERTGGSVSTLTIQRTQQEDSAVYLCASSLDPSVQETQYFGPGTRLLVL.

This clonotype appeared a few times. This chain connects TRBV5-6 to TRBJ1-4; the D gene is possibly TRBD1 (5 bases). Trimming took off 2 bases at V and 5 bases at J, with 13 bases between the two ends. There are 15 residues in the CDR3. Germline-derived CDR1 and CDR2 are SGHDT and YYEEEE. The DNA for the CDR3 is TGTGCCAGCAGCTTCGGGACGTTCCGGAATGAAAAACTGTTTTTT. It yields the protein CASSFGTFRNEKLFF. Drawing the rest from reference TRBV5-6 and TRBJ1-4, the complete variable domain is DAGVTQSPTHLIKTRGQQVTLRCSPKSGHDTVSWYQQALGQGPQFIFQYYEEEERQRGNFPDRFSGHQFPNYSSELNVNALLLGDSALYLCASSFGTFRNEKLFFGSGTQLSVL.